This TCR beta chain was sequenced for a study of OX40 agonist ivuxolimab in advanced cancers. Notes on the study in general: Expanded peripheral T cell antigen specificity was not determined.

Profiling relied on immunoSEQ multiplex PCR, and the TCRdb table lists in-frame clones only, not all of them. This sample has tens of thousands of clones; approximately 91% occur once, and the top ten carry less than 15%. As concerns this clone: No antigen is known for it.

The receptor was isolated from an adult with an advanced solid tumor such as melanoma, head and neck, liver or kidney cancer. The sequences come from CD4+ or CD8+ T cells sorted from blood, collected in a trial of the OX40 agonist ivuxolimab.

CDR3 amino acids: CASVRGSETQYF. CDR3 nucleotides: TGTGCCAGCGTGCGGGGTTCAGAGACCCAGTACTTC. This chain joins TRBV2 and TRBJ2-5, with D possibly TRBD2 on 6 matching bases. V lost 8 bases and J lost 4, with 11 bases in between. There are 12 residues in the CDR3. Germline-derived CDR1 and CDR2 are SNHLY and FYNNEI.